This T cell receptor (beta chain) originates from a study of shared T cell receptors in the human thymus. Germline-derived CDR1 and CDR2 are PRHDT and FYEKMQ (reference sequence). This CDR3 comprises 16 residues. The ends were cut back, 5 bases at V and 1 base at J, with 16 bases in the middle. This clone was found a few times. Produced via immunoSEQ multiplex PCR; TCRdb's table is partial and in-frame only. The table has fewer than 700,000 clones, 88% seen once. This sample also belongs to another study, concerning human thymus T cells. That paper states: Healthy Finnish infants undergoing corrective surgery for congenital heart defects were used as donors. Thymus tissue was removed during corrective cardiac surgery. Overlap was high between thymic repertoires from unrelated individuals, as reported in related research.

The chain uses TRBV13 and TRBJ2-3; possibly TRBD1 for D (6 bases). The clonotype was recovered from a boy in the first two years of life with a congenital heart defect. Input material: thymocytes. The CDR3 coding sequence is TGTGCCAGCAGCGCGAGAAGGGACACCGGCACAGATACGCAGTATTTT. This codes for CASSARRDTGTDTQYF.